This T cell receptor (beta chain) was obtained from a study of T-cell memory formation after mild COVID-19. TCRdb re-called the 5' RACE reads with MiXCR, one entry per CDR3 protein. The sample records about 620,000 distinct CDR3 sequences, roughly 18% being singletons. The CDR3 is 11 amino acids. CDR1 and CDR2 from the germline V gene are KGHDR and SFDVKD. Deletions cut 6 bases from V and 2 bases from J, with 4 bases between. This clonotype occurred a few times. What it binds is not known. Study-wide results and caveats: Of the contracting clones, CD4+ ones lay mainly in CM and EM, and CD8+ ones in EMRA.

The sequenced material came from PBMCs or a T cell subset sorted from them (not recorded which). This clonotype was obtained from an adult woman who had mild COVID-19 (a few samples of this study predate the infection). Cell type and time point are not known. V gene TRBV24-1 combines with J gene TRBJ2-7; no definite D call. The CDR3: CATSQAYEQYF. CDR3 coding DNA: TGTGCCACCAGTCAGGCCTACGAGCAGTACTTC.